Described below is a single T cell receptor (beta chain) sequence and its context. Donors came from a validation cohort of about 120 subjects, distinct from the first 666-subject cohort. Using immunoSEQ multiplex PCR, the repertoire was profiled, and TCRdb retains in-frame clones only, with some absent. The sample holds over 20,000 clones, around 97% seen once. The data were taken from a study of cytomegalovirus exposure and HLA in healthy donors. The sequence was collected from a man in his thirties or forties in good health and CMV-seropositive. Sequenced sample: PBMCs.

CDR3 residues: CASSEHNYGYTF. In nucleotides, the CDR3 is TGTGCCAGTAGTGAACATAACTATGGCTACACCTTC. The V call is TRBV19, the J call TRBJ1-2; D not resolved. Trimming shortened V by 5 bases and J by 1 base, and 5 bases separated the two germline ends. Germline CDR1 reads LNHDA; CDR2 reads SQIVND (reference sequence). The CDR3 runs 12 residues.